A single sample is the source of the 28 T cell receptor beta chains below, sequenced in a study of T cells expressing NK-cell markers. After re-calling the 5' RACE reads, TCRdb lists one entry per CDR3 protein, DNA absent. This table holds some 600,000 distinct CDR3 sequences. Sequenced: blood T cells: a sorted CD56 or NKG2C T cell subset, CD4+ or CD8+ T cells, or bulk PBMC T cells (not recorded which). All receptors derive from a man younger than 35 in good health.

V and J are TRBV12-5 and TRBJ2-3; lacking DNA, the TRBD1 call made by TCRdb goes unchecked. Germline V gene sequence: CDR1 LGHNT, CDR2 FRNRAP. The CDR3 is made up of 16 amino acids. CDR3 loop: CASGLVASVGADTQYF.

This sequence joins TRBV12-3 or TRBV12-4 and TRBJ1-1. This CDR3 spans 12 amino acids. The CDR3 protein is CASRLGRSEAFF.

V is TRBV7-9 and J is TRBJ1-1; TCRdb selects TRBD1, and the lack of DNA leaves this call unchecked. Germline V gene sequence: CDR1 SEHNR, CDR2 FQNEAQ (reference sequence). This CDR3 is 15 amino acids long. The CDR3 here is CASSLAWGTRDEAFF. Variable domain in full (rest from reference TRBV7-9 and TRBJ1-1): DTGVSQNPRHKITKRGQNVTFRCDPISEHNRLYWYRQTLGQGPEFLTYFQNEAQLEKSRLLSDRFSAERPKGSFSTLEIQRTEQGDSAMYLCASSLAWGTRDEAFFGQGTRLTVV.

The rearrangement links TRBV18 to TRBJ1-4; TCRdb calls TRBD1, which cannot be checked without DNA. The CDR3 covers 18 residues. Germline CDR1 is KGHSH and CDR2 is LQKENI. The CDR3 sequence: CASSPKTGGTATNEKLFF.

CDR3 in amino acids: CASSPYRPISGANVLTF. The chain is built from TRBV5-1 and TRBJ2-6; absent DNA, TCRdb's TRBD1 call cannot be checked. This CDR3 comprises 17 residues. In germline, CDR1 is SGHRS, CDR2 YFSETQ.

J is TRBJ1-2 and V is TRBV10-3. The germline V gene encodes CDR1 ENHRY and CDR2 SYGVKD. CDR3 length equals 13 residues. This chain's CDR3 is CAISVGRTTGYTF.

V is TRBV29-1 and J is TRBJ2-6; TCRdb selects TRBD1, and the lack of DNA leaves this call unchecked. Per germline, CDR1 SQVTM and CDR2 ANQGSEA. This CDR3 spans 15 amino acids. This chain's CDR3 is CSVGRTGAGANVLTF.

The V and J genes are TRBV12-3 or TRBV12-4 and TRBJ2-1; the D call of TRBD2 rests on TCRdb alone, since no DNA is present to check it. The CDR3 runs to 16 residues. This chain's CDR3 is CASRQAGDRLYNEQFF.

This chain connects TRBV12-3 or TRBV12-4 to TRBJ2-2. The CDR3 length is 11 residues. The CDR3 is CASSQTGELFF.

The CDR3 is CATSDRTGDSYNEQFF. V is TRBV24-1 and J is TRBJ2-1; the TRBD1 assignment by TCRdb is unverifiable without DNA. Germline values: CDR1 KGHDR, CDR2 SFDVKD. The CDR3 covers 16 residues.

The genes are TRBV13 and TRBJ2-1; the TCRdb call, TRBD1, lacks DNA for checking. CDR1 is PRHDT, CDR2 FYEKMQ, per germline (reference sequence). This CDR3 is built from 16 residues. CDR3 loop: CASSRRQGGLRNEQFF.

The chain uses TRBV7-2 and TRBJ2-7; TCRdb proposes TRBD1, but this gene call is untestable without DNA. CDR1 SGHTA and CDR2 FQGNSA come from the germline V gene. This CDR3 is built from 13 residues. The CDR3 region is CASTSGLNYEQYF.

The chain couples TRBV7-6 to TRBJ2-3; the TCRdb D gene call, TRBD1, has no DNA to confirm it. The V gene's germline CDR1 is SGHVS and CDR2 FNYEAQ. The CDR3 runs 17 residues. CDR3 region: CASSLGAGTGPTDTQYF.

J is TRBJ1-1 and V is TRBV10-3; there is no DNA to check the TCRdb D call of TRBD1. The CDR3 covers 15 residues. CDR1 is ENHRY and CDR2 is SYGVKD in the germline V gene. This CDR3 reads CAISESQGRWTEAFF.

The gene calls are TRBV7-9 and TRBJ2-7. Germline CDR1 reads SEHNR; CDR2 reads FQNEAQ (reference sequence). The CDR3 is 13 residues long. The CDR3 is CASSSAITYEQYF.

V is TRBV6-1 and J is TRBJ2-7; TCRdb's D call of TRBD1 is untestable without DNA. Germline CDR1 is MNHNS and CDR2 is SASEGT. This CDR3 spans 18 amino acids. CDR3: CASRRQGARTKSSYEQYF.

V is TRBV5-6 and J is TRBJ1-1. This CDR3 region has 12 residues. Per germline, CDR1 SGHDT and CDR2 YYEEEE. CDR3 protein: CASSPRRQGAFF.

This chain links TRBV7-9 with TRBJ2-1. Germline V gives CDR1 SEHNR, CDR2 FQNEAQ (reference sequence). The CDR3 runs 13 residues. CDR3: CASSNLTVDEQFF.

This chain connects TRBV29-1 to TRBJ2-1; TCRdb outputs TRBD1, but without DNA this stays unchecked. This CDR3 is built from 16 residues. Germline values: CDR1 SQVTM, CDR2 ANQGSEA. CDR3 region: CSVTSQGRTIYNEQFF.

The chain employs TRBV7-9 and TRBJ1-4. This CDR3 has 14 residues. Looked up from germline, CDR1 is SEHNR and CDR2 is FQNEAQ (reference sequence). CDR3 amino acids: CASSYTDSNEKLFF. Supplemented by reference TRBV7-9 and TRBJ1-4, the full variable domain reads DTGVSQNPRHKITKRGQNVTFRCDPISEHNRLYWYRQTLGQGPEFLTYFQNEAQLEKSRLLSDRFSAERPKGSFSTLEIQRTEQGDSAMYLCASSYTDSNEKLFFGSGTQLSVL.

CDR3 amino acids: CAISVPSTGDSLNEQFF. The chain carries TRBV10-3 and TRBJ2-1. Per the germline V gene, CDR1 is ENHRY and CDR2 is SYGVKD. CDR3 length: 17 amino acids.

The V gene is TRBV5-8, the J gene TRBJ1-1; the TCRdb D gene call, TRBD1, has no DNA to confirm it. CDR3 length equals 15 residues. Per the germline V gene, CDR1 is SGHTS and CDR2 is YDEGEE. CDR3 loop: CASSLWRALNTEAFF.

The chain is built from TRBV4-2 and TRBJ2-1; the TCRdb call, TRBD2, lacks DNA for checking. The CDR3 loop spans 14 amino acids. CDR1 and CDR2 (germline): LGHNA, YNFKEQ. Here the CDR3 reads CASSPGLGGYEQFF.

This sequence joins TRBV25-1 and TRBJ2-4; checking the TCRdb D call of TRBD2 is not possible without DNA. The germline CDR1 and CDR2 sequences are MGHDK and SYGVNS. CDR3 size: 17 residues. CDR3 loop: CALGTSGRGEAKNIQYF.

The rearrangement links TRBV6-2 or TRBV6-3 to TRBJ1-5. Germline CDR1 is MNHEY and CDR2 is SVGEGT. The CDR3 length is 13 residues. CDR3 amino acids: CASMERGNQPQHF.

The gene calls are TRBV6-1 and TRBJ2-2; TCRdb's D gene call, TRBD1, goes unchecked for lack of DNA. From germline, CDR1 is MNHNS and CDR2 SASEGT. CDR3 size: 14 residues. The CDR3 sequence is CASTEIGAGRELFF.

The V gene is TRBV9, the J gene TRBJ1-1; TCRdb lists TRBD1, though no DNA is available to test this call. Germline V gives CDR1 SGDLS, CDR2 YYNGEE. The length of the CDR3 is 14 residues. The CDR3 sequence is CASSVEPGGTEAFF.

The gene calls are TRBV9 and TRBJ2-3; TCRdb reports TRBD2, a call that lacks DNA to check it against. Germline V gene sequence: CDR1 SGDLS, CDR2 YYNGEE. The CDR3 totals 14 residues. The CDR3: CASSREARTDTQYF.